This TCR beta chain was retrieved from a study of breast tumors, draining lymph nodes, adjacent tissues. General study points: Compared with lymph nodes, tumors were less diverse; compared with nontumor tissue, more. Data fit most tumor T cells coming from lymph node, expanding in tumor. That most tumor T cells come from lymph nodes remained unproven.

TCRdb reanalysed the multiplex PCR reads using MiXCR and keeps one entry per CDR3 protein. This sample has tens of thousands of distinct CDR3 sequences, with roughly 28% found just once. The CDR3 runs 14 residues. Germline CDR1 is SGHTA and CDR2 is FQGNSA. V shed 4 bases and J shed 7 bases, with 11 bases lying between them. This clonotype was observed at least ten times. Its specificity is unknown. Axillary draining lymph nodes of breast cancer patients supplied the node samples. This receptor was taken from a female donor with breast cancer. Some clones in this sample may be carry-over from other donors' samples. Sequencing was performed on axillary lymph node tissue. This chain links TRBV7-2 with TRBJ1-6, with D perhaps TRBD1 (5 bases). The CDR3 reads CASSSTRGNSPLHF. CDR3 DNA sequence: TGTGCCAGCAGCTCTACGAGGGGAAATTCACCCCTCCACTTT.